The 17 T cell receptor beta chains below all came from one sample that was sequenced in a study of OX40 agonist ivuxolimab in advanced cancers. TCRdb's table, derived via immunoSEQ multiplex PCR, lists solely in-frame clones and lacks some. The data hold about 49,000 clones, with about four fifths observed a single time. The sequences come from CD4+ or CD8+ T cells sorted from blood, collected in a trial of the OX40 agonist ivuxolimab. The receptors come from an adult with an advanced solid tumor such as melanoma, head and neck, liver or kidney cancer.

The J gene is TRBJ1-1, the V gene TRBV19, with a possible D match to TRBD1 (6 bases). V lost 7 bases to trimming and J lost 4 bases, with 19 bases between them. CDR3 length: 15 amino acids. The germline gives CDR1 LNHDA, CDR2 SQIVND (reference sequence). Written as DNA, the CDR3 is TGTGCCAGTAACCTACAGGGCAAGGGGGGCACTGAAGCTTTCTTT. It yields the protein CASNLQGKGGTEAFF.

Relative to its sample, this clone is medium-sized. The rearrangement links TRBV5-1 to TRBJ1-3; no firm D call. From germline, CDR1 is SGHRS and CDR2 YFSETQ. V lost 5 bases and J 0 bases, leaving 12 bases between the germline ends. The length of the CDR3 is 15 residues. In nucleotides, the CDR3 is TGCGCCAGCAGTCGGGGTGAAAGCTCTGGAAACACCATATATTTT. Protein sequence: CASSRGESSGNTIYF.

The genes are TRBV2 and TRBJ2-5; 7 nucleotides agree with TRBD2. Germline V gene lookup returns CDR1 SNHLY and CDR2 FYNNEI. CDR3 length: 12 amino acids. V lost 8 bases to trimming and J lost 4 bases; unmatched junction nucleotides: 4. CDR3 region: CASGLVRETQYF. CDR3 coding DNA: TGTGCCAGCGGACTAGTTAGAGAGACCCAGTACTTC.

The rearrangement uses TRBV15 and TRBJ1-4; perhaps TRBD1 as D (5 bases). Germline CDR1 is LNHNV and CDR2 is YYDKDF (reference sequence). The CDR3 has 15 amino acids. V was pared by 5 bases and J by 5 bases, with 15 bases between. The CDR3 here is CATSGYRGQNEKLFF. Written as DNA, the CDR3 is TGTGCCACCAGCGGTTACAGAGGACAAAATGAAAAACTGTTTTTT.

The J gene is TRBJ1-4, the V gene TRBV2, with D possibly TRBD1 on 5 matching bases. The V end was cut by 2 bases, the J end by 8 bases, with 15 bases between. Per the germline V gene, CDR1 is SNHLY and CDR2 is FYNNEI. The CDR3 has 15 amino acids. The CDR3 region is CASSEQGNRGEKLFF. Here the CDR3 DNA reads TGTGCCAGCAGTGAACAGGGCAACCGAGGAGAAAAACTGTTTTTT.

This rearrangement joins TRBV9 to TRBJ1-3; D ambiguous. The CDR3 loop spans 16 amino acids. Between the trimmed V and J ends, which lost 1 base and 4 bases, there was a span of 15 bases. The germline CDR1 and CDR2 sequences are SGDLS and YYNGEE. DNA of the CDR3: TGTGCCAGCAGCGTAAATCCCTCAAGGATAGGAAACACCATATATTTT. This gives the protein CASSVNPSRIGNTIYF.

The gene calls are TRBV19 and TRBJ1-6, with 8 bases lining up with TRBD1. The germline V gene encodes CDR1 LNHDA and CDR2 SQIVND (reference sequence). This CDR3 is built from 15 residues. Trimming took 3 bases from V and 6 from J; bases not matched to a gene: 4. Here the CDR3 DNA reads TGTGCCAGTAGTATCCAAGACAGGGGTAATTCACCCCTCCACTTT. Translating it yields CASSIQDRGNSPLHF.

The genes are TRBV28 and TRBJ1-1; TRBD1 is a possible D gene (6 bases). Germline lookup yields CDR1 MDHEN and CDR2 SYDVKM. CDR3 length: 12 amino acids. V lost 3 bases and J lost 7, with 9 bases in between. This CDR3 reads CASSLRTVEAFF. For the CDR3, the DNA is TGTGCCAGCAGTTTGAGGACAGTTGAAGCTTTCTTT.

Judged by abundance, this clone is medium-sized. The chain couples TRBV19 to TRBJ1-5, with unresolved D. CDR1 is LNHDA, CDR2 SQIVND, per germline (reference sequence). V lost 5 bases to trimming and J lost 4 bases, with 12 bases between them. This CDR3 is 14 amino acids long. CDR3 protein: CASSDHSFNQPQHF. DNA of the CDR3: TGTGCCAGTAGTGATCACAGCTTTAATCAGCCCCAGCATTTT.

The V and J genes are TRBV10-3 and TRBJ2-7, with 7 bases identical to TRBD1. Trimming removed 2 bases from V and 7 bases from J; junction bases left unmatched: 5. The CDR3 runs 13 residues. Germline loops: CDR1 ENHRY, CDR2 SYGVKD. CDR3 residues: CAISETQGVEQYF. DNA of the CDR3: TGTGCCATCAGTGAGACCCAGGGGGTGGAGCAGTACTTC.

The chain uses TRBV11-2 and TRBJ1-3, with 8 nucleotides matching TRBD1. J gave up 0 bases and V 3 bases, and 4 bases lay outside the gene matches. The CDR3 has 16 residues. Per the germline V gene, CDR1 is SGHAT and CDR2 is FQNNGV. DNA of the CDR3: TGTGCCAGCAGCTTCGGACAGGGCCTCTCTGGAAACACCATATATTTT. Its translation is CASSFGQGLSGNTIYF.

This clone was picked up a small number of times. The chain couples TRBV10-2 to TRBJ2-7; unclear D gene. The CDR3 runs 12 residues. V was trimmed by 6 bases and J by 3 bases, leaving 9 bases between them. Germline V gives CDR1 WSHSY, CDR2 SAAADI. In DNA form, the CDR3 reads TGCGCCAGCAGCCGGACGATCTACGAGCAGTACTTC. Translating it yields CASSRTIYEQYF.

The genes are TRBV6-6 and TRBJ1-2; D is uncertain. Germline V CDR1 and CDR2: MNHNY, SVGAGI (reference sequence). This CDR3 comprises 11 residues. The germline V and J ends were trimmed by 9 bases and 7 bases, with 12 bases remaining between them. CDR3 in DNA: TGTGCCAGTTGGGGAGTGGGTGGCTACACCTTC. Its protein product is CASWGVGGYTF.

The rearrangement links TRBV6-5 to TRBJ1-5; D unclear. Germline loops: CDR1 MNHEY, CDR2 SVGAGI. This CDR3 has 15 residues. Trimming stripped 5 bases from V and 5 bases from J, with 16 bases between. The CDR3 sequence: CASSVRWTGHQPQHF. The CDR3, as DNA: TGTGCCAGCAGTGTACGATGGACCGGACATCAGCCCCAGCATTTT.

The chain has TRBV28 and TRBJ1-2; TRBD1 is a possible D gene (5 bases). From germline, CDR1 is MDHEN and CDR2 SYDVKM. V lost 5 bases to trimming and J lost 8 bases, with 15 bases between them. This CDR3 region has 13 residues. The CDR3 nucleotides read TGTGCCAGCAGTGACATAAAAGGGGTCGGCTACACCTTC. Translation gives CASSDIKGVGYTF.

This clone has a handful of counts. The rearrangement joins TRBV6-1 to TRBJ1-1; D perhaps matches TRBD1 (6 bases). V was cut by 3 bases and J by 0 bases, with 8 bases left in between. The germline gives CDR1 MNHNS, CDR2 SASEGT. CDR3 length: 14 residues. CDR3 residues: CASSEQGMNTEAFF. CDR3 nucleotides: TGTGCCAGCAGTGAGCAGGGGATGAACACTGAAGCTTTCTTT.

The chain couples TRBV18 to TRBJ2-7, with 10 positions matching TRBD1. The V segment lost 6 bases and the J segment 4 bases; nucleotides outside the gene matches: 9. Per the germline V gene, CDR1 is KGHSH and CDR2 is LQKENI. This CDR3 spans 15 amino acids. CDR3 coding DNA: TGTGCCAGCTCCCGGGAGGGACAGGGGACTTACGAGCAGTACTTC. Translating it yields CASSREGQGTYEQYF.